Listed here is a single T cell receptor (beta chain). This record comes from a study of human T cells and chemical hapten exposure. With 4 bases clipped from V and 2 bases from J, the junction kept 2 bases outside the gene matches. Germline V gives CDR1 SGHTA, CDR2 FQGNSA. The CDR3 covers 15 residues. TCRdb re-called the RACE reads through MiXCR, storing one row per CDR3 protein. Of 300,000 to 450,000 distinct CDR3 sequences detected, 5% to 6.5% appear once; the ten largest clones hold around 2.6%. Time point given: pre-sensitization, week 0. Treatment meaning: therapeutic diphenylcyclopropenone sensitization with weekly scalp DPC. Each patch-test visit's blood sample preceded patch application.

Sequenced here: whole blood, sampled in connection with sensitization to the hapten diphenylcyclopropenone (DPC). This TCR derives from a woman aged 45-60 years with alopecia areata. Some clones in this sample may be carry-over from other donors' samples. The J gene is TRBJ1-3, the V gene TRBV7-2; 10 bases are a match to TRBD1. CDR3 sequence (DNA): TGTGCCAGCAGCTCTGGGACAGGGGCTGGAAACACCATATATTTT. The encoded protein is CASSSGTGAGNTIYF.